Listed below are T cell receptor beta chains from one sample, sequenced in a study of cytomegalovirus exposure and HLA in healthy donors. Here immunoSEQ multiplex PCR was the method, and the copy in TCRdb shows in-frame clones only, minus some. Its table records 50,000 to 70,000 clones. The sample taken for sequencing was PBMCs. The receptors were gathered from a woman younger than 35 in good health and CMV-seronegative. The CDR3 runs from the conserved cysteine through the conserved F or W. The order of the fields is V gene, D gene, J gene, CDR3 protein, CDR3 DNA. The D gene is left open where the match is weak.

>TRBV4-1|TRBD2|TRBJ2-3
CASSQEGTRVDTQYF
TGCGCCAGCAGCCAAGAAGGGACTAGGGTCGATACGCAGTATTTT
>TRBV6-1|.|TRBJ2-5
CASSVLGPTQYF
TGTGCCAGCAGTGTGCTGGGGCCAACCCAGTACTTC
>TRBV5-1|.|TRBJ2-1
CASSSPNSAGSDEQFF
TGCGCCAGCAGCTCACCTAATAGTGCGGGGTCGGATGAGCAGTTCTTC
>TRBV5-1|TRBD2|TRBJ2-1
CASSLDASSGLNEQFF
TGCGCCAGCAGCTTGGATGCGTCTAGCGGTTTGAATGAGCAGTTCTTC
>TRBV5-6|TRBD1|TRBJ2-7
CASSPGTGYYEQYF
TGTGCCAGCAGCCCCGGGACAGGCTACTACGAGCAGTACTTC
>TRBV4-1|.|TRBJ2-1
CASSQDLNNEQFF
TGCGCCAGCAGCCAAGATCTAAACAATGAGCAGTTCTTC
>TRBV28|.|TRBJ1-5
CASSLSRGYQPQHF
TGTGCCAGCAGTTTAAGCAGGGGTTATCAGCCCCAGCATTTT
>TRBV11-2|TRBD1|TRBJ1-5
CASSLGTGNQPQHF
TGTGCCAGCAGCTTAGGGACAGGGAATCAGCCCCAGCATTTT
>TRBV9|.|TRBJ2-7
CASSVVGEEDEQYF
TGTGCCAGCAGCGTAGTAGGGGAAGAAGACGAGCAGTACTTC
>TRBV11-2|.|TRBJ1-1
CASSLVVGGTLNTEAFF
TGTGCCAGCAGCTTAGTGGTGGGGGGGACCTTGAACACTGAAGCTTTCTTT
>TRBV25-1|TRBD2|TRBJ2-7
CASSGTSGRSAYEQYF
TGTGCCAGCAGTGGGACTAGCGGGAGGTCCGCCTACGAGCAGTACTTC
>TRBV18|.|TRBJ1-1
CASSPSRDTEDFF
TGTGCCAGCTCACCGTCACGGGACACTGAAGATTTCTTT
>TRBV27|TRBD2|TRBJ2-7
CASRPAAGGRYEQYF
TGTGCCAGCAGACCCGCCGCGGGGGGACGATACGAGCAGTACTTC
>TRBV19|TRBD1|TRBJ2-3
CASTSRTGGSTDTQYF
TGTGCCAGTACCTCGAGGACAGGGGGGAGCACAGATACGCAGTATTTT
>TRBV19|.|TRBJ2-1
CASSLGALVDEQFF
TGTGCCAGTAGTCTGGGGGCTTTAGTCGATGAGCAGTTCTTC
>TRBV30|TRBD1|TRBJ1-2
CAWSPGQGGYGYTF
TGTGCCTGGAGTCCCGGACAGGGAGGCTATGGCTACACCTTC
>TRBV5-1|TRBD1|TRBJ2-7
CASSLDRGPYEQYF
TGCGCCAGCAGCTTGGACAGGGGCCCCTACGAGCAGTACTTC
>TRBV6-5|.|TRBJ1-1
CASSWLGVKNTEAFF
TGTGCCAGCAGTTGGTTAGGGGTGAAGAACACTGAAGCTTTCTTT
>TRBV4-1|TRBD2|TRBJ2-1
CASSQDWLAGGNEQFF
TGCGCCAGCAGCCAAGATTGGCTAGCGGGAGGCAATGAGCAGTTCTTC
>TRBV21-1|.|TRBJ1-1
CASSTSGRNTEAFF
TGTGCCAGCAGCACTTCAGGAAGGAACACTGAAGCTTTCTTT
>TRBV6-5|TRBD2|TRBJ2-7
CASSYGLAGGVYEQYF
TGTGCCAGCAGTTACGGACTAGCGGGAGGGGTCTACGAGCAGTACTTC
>TRBV7-2|TRBD1|TRBJ1-2
CASSPGQGARNYGYTF
TGTGCCAGCAGCCCGGGACAGGGGGCTCGGAACTATGGCTACACCTTC
>TRBV12-5|TRBD2|TRBJ2-3
CASGFFSGRGYGDTQYF
TGTGCTAGTGGTTTCTTTAGCGGGAGGGGTTATGGAGATACGCAGTATTTT
>TRBV30|TRBD1|TRBJ1-3
CAWIDRGRIGDTIYF
TGTGCCTGGATAGATAGGGGGCGGATAGGAGACACCATATATTTT
>TRBV6-1|.|TRBJ1-5
CASSDARYGVRHQPQHF
TGTGCCAGCAGTGATGCCCGGTACGGGGTTCGGCATCAGCCCCAGCATTTT
>TRBV7-3|.|TRBJ2-2
CASSLMALANTGELFF
TGTGCCAGCAGCTTAATGGCCCTAGCGAACACCGGGGAGCTGTTTTTT
>TRBV25-1|TRBD1|TRBJ2-1
CASSGGQDYNEQFF
TGTGCCAGCAGTGGTGGACAGGACTACAATGAGCAGTTCTTC
>TRBV5-6|.|TRBJ2-2
CASSHGDSNTGELFF
TGTGCCAGCAGCCACGGGGACTCCAACACCGGGGAGCTGTTTTTT
>TRBV30|.|TRBJ1-1
CAWSVSGTEAFF
TGTGCCTGGAGTGTTTCGGGGACTGAAGCTTTCTTT
>TRBV6-1|TRBD1|TRBJ1-2
CASSEVTGGFLFYGYTF
TGTGCCAGCAGTGAGGTGACAGGGGGTTTTTTGTTCTATGGCTACACCTTC
>TRBV11-3|.|TRBJ1-2
CASSLWDTGGYTF
TGTGCCAGCAGCTTATGGGACACCGGAGGCTACACCTTC
>TRBV4-1|.|TRBJ2-7
CASTIAESSYEQYF
TGCGCCAGCACCATAGCGGAGAGCTCCTACGAGCAGTACTTC
>TRBV10-3|.|TRBJ2-2
CAIQGNTGELFF
TGTGCCATCCAGGGGAACACCGGGGAGCTGTTTTTT
>TRBV6-1|.|TRBJ1-5
CASSDVENQPQHF
TGTGCCAGCAGTGACGTGGAGAATCAGCCCCAGCATTTT
>TRBV14|TRBD2|TRBJ2-1
CASSQDMGWEYLAGGRVDEQFF
TGTGCCAGCAGCCAAGATATGGGATGGGAGTATCTAGCGGGGGGCCGAGTCGATGAGCAGTTCTTC